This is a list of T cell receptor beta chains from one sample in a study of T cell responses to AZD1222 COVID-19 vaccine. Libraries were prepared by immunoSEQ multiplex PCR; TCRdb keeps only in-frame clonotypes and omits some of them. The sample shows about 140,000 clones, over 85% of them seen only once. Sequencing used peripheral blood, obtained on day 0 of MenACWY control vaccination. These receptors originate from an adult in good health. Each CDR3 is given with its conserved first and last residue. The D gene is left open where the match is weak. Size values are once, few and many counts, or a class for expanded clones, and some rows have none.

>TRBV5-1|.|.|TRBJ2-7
CASSSAGGYEQYF
TGCGCCAGCAGCTCAGCAGGGGGGTACGAGCAGTACTTC
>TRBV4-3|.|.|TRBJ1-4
CASSQDPRFATNEKLFF
TGCGCCAGCAGCCAAGACCCTAGATTTGCAACTAATGAAAAACTGTTTTTT
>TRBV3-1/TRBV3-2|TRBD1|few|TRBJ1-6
CASRGTGSFSPLHF
TGTGCCAGCAGGGGGACAGGTAGTTTTTCACCCCTCCACTTT
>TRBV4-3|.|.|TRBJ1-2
CASSEVSSRAYYGYTF
TGCGCCAGCAGCGAAGTTTCCTCCAGGGCTTACTATGGCTACACCTTC
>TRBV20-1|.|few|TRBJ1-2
CSAWDGRGYTF
TGCAGTGCCTGGGACGGAAGAGGCTACACCTTC
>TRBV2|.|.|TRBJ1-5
CASSYLRDSNQPQHF
TGTGCCAGCAGTTATCTCCGGGACAGCAATCAGCCCCAGCATTTT
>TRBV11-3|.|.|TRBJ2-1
CASSFTGSGTYNEQFF
TGTGCCAGCAGTTTTACAGGGTCGGGAACCTACAATGAGCAGTTCTTC
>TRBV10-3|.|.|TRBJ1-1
CAIRSLEGLRTEAFF
TGTGCCATCAGGTCGCTGGAGGGGTTGAGGACTGAAGCTTTCTTT
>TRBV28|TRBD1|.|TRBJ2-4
CASSRQGAKNIQYF
TGTGCCAGCAGCCGACAGGGAGCCAAAAACATTCAGTACTTC
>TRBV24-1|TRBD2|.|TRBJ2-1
CATSDLAGGPTDEQFF
TGTGCCACCAGTGATTTGGCGGGAGGGCCAACGGATGAGCAGTTCTTC
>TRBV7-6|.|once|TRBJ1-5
CASSLQSRGGWPQHF
TGTGCCAGCAGCCTACAATCCAGGGGTGGCTGGCCCCAGCATTTT
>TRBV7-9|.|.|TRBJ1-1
CASSKSPLWTEAFF
TGTGCCAGCAGCAAATCTCCATTGTGGACTGAAGCTTTCTTT
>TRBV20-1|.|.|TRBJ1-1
CSAEQSTEAFF
TGCAGTGCGGAACAGTCCACTGAAGCTTTCTTT
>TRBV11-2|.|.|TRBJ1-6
CASSLGFERPLHF
TGTGCCAGCAGCTTAGGTTTTGAGCGACCCCTCCACTTT
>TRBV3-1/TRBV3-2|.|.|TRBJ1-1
CASSHSTGEAFF
TGTGCCAGCAGTCACTCCACGGGAGAAGCTTTCTTT
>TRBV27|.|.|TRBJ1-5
CASSLGDSNQPQHF
TGTGCCAGCAGTTTGGGGGATAGCAATCAGCCCCAGCATTTT
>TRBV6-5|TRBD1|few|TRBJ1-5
CASSRTGTGDQPQHF
TGTGCCAGCAGCCGTACCGGGACAGGGGATCAGCCCCAGCATTTT
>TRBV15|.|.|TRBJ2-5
CATSRDPTPETQYF
TGTGCCACCAGCAGAGATCCTACTCCAGAGACCCAGTACTTC
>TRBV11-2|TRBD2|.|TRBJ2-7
CASSQIAGGTQQYF
TGTGCCAGCAGCCAAATAGCGGGAGGCACACAGCAGTACTTC
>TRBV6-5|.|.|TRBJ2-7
CASSGGPLTYEQYF
TGTGCCAGCAGCGGGGGGCCTTTAACCTACGAGCAGTACTTC
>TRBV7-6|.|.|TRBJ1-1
CASSLGGDAEAFF
TGTGCCAGCAGCTTAGGGGGGGACGCTGAAGCTTTCTTT
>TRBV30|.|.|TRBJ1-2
CAWSQGSGGYTF
TGTGCCTGGAGTCAGGGCTCGGGTGGCTACACCTTC
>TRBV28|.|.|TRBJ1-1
CASSNPMNTEAFF
TGTGCCAGCAGCAACCCCATGAACACTGAAGCTTTCTTT
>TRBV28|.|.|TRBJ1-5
CASSFTGNQPQHF
TGTGCCAGCAGTTTTACGGGAAATCAGCCCCAGCATTTT
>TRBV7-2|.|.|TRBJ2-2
CASSLVRAAAAGELFF
TGTGCCAGCAGCTTAGTTAGGGCAGCTGCCGCCGGGGAGCTGTTTTTT
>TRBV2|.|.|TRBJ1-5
CASIRDSTVQPQHF
TGTGCCAGCATCCGGGACTCAACGGTCCAGCCCCAGCATTTT
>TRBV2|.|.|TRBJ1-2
CASSPGQSGGYTF
TGTGCCAGCAGTCCCGGACAGTCTGGCGGCTACACCTTC
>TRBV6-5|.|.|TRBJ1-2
CASSYSGGPGYTF
TGTGCCAGCAGTTACTCGGGGGGGCCTGGCTACACCTTC
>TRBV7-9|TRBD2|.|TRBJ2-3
CASSFHIGGVSTDTQYF
TGTGCCAGCAGCTTCCACATCGGGGGGGTAAGCACAGATACGCAGTATTTT
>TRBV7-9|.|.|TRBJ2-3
CASSLGLPWDTQYF
TGTGCCAGCAGCTTAGGGCTTCCTTGGGATACGCAGTATTTT
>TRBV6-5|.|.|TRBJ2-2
CASSYARGPGELFF
TGTGCCAGCAGTTACGCCCGGGGGCCCGGGGAGCTGTTTTTT
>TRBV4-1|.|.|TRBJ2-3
CASSQEPRGLADTQYF
TGCGCCAGCAGCCAAGAGCCCAGGGGCCTGGCAGATACGCAGTATTTT
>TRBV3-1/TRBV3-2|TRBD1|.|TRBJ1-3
CASSQQQGVHTIYF
TGTGCCAGCAGCCAACAACAGGGGGTTCACACCATATATTTT
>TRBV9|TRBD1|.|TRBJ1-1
CASSVETQGTAFF
TGTGCCAGCAGCGTAGAAACACAGGGGACGGCTTTCTTT
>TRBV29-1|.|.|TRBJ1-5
CSVGRGNNQPQHF
TGCAGCGTTGGCCGGGGAAACAATCAGCCCCAGCATTTT
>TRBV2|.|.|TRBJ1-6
CASSERNSPLHF
TGTGCCAGCAGTGAACGTAATTCACCCCTCCACTTT
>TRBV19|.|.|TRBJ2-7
CASSMTPPGPTFYEQYF
TGTGCCAGTAGCATGACCCCCCCGGGGCCGACCTTCTACGAGCAGTACTTC
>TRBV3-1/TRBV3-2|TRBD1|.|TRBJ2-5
CASSPRQGAQETQYF
TGTGCCAGCAGCCCTAGACAGGGAGCTCAAGAGACCCAGTACTTC
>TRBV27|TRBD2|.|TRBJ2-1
CASRKAGNNEQFF
TGTGCCAGCAGGAAAGCGGGAAACAATGAGCAGTTCTTC
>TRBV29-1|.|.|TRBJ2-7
CSAKQGYEQYF
TGCAGCGCCAAGCAGGGTTACGAGCAGTACTTC
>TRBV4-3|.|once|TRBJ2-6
CASSKQLPGANVLTF
TGCGCCAGCAGCAAACAGCTGCCTGGGGCCAACGTCCTGACTTTC
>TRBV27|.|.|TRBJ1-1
CASSLEPRGIDTEAFF
TGTGCCAGCAGTTTAGAGCCCAGGGGAATTGACACTGAAGCTTTCTTT
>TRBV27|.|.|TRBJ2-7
CASSLSAGKAYEQYF
TGTGCCAGCAGTTTATCGGCAGGGAAAGCCTACGAGCAGTACTTC
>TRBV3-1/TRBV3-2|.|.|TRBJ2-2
CASSQVAGGLNTGELFF
TGTGCCAGCAGCCAAGTCGCCGGGGGCCTCAACACCGGGGAGCTGTTTTTT
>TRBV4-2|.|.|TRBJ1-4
CASTPGRGIGELFF
TGTGCCAGCACCCCTGGGAGGGGTATTGGGGAACTGTTTTTT
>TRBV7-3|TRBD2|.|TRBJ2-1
CASSLSSGALYNEQFF
TGTGCCAGCAGCTTGAGCAGCGGGGCTCTCTACAATGAGCAGTTCTTC
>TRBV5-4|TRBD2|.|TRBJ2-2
CASSLAGGPGELFF
TGTGCCAGCAGCTTGGCGGGGGGGCCCGGGGAGCTGTTTTTT
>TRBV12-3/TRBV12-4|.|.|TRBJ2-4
CASSNRNIQYF
TGTGCCAGCAGCAATAGAAACATTCAGTACTTC